This T cell receptor (beta chain) appears in the sequencing data of a study of T cell responses to AZD1222 COVID-19 vaccine. On this clone itself: What it binds is unknown.

Trimming shortened V by 2 bases and J by 0 bases, and 12 bases separated the two germline ends. The CDR3 consists of 16 residues. Germline V CDR1 and CDR2: SGHRS, YFSETQ. Study-level points and caveats: Reportedly, close to half of spike-specific TCRs are directed against unmutated variant regions. It should be noted that donors were predominantly white British and more often female, and clonal diversity was possibly underestimated. Just five or six AZD1222 recipients tested seropositive at baseline.

Measured with immunoSEQ multiplex PCR; TCRdb has only the in-frame clones, and not every one. Altogether more than 110,000 clones are present, 90% to 95% being singletons, with the ten largest covering about 3.7%. The sample was peripheral blood, taken 28 days after the second AZD1222 dose. The rearrangement links TRBV5-1 to TRBJ1-3; D possibly corresponds to TRBD1 (5 bases). The source of this sequence is an adult who received the AZD1222 COVID-19 vaccine. CDR3 region: CASSFAGHSSGNTIYF. The CDR3 region has the DNA TGCGCCAGCAGCTTCGCAGGACACTCCTCTGGAAACACCATATATTTT. Variable domain in full (rest from reference TRBV5-1 and TRBJ1-3): KAGVTQTPRYLIKTRGQQVTLSCSPISGHRSVSWYQQTPGQGLQFLFEYFSETQRNKGNFPGRFSGRQFSNSRSEMNVSTLELGDSALYLCASSFAGHSSGNTIYFGEGSWLTVV.